This T cell receptor beta chain appears in the sequencing data of a study of T-cell reconstitution after alpha-beta-depleted transplantation in children. Study observations and caveats: Surviving recipient T cells and thymic progenitors underlay high day-60 TCRbeta diversity in some patients. The main origin of T-cell counts and diversity one year after transplant was newly produced T cells.

The CDR3 spans 14 residues. Per germline, CDR1 WSHSY and CDR2 SAAADI. The V segment lost 6 bases and the J segment 4 bases; nucleotides outside the gene matches: 6. Preparation of the TCRbeta library used unique molecular identifiers. Each CDR3 protein is one row after TCRdb ran MiXCR on the PCR reads. Of about 980,000 distinct CDR3 sequences listed, about 31% were seen once; the top ten hold more than 25%. As regards this clonotype: Its antigen remains unknown.

This specimen was PBMCs, mostly from graft donor cells, taken 360 days after TCRalphabeta/CD19-depleted stem cell transplant. This TCR was recovered from a boy younger than two who had a stem cell transplant for SCID, so the T cells may come from the graft donor. The V and J genes are TRBV10-2 and TRBJ2-1; 7 bases map to TRBD1. The CDR3 nucleotides are TGCGCCAGCAGGGGACAGTTCTTATACAATGAGCAGTTCTTC. It codes for CASRGQFLYNEQFF.